This TCR beta chain is drawn from a study of siplizumab effects on memory and regulatory T cells. CDR3 length: 16 amino acids. V lost 4 bases, J lost 2 bases, and 8 bases stayed unmatched. The V gene's germline CDR1 is MNHEY and CDR2 SVGAGI. Only in-frame clones appear in the TCRdb table, and some are missing; sequencing was by immunoSEQ multiplex PCR. In the table there are 100,000 or so clones, approximately 91% of which are singletons. The sequenced sample was non-Treg CD4+ T cells sorted from blood. This TCR was recovered from a human donor in good health. The chain has TRBV6-5 and TRBJ2-1; TRBD2 agrees at 7 bases. CDR3 DNA sequence: TGTGCCAGCAGTTCCCCGAAGCGGGATACCTACAATGAGCAGTTCTTC. Amino acid sequence: CASSSPKRDTYNEQFF.